A selection of T cell receptor beta chains follows, all from one sample in a study of neurological immune-mediated disorders. Each CDR3 protein is one row after TCRdb ran MiXCR on the 5' RACE reads. The sample shows about 62,000 distinct CDR3 sequences, around 5.2% of them seen only once. Sequenced: PBMCs. These TCRs come from a woman aged 50 to 60 with multiple sclerosis. Each CDR3 is given with its conserved first and last residue. Fields, in order: CDR3 protein, CDR3 DNA, J gene, D gene, clone size, V gene. A D gene is named only where the DNA matches it firmly. Rows may omit the clone size; those that give it use once, few, many or a size class.

CDR3 protein: CASSLRRGLNTGELFF
CDR3 DNA: TGTGCCAGCAGTTTAAGGAGGGGGCTTAACACCGGGGAGCTGTTTTTT
J gene: TRBJ2-2
D gene: -
clone size: many
V gene: TRBV28

CDR3 protein: CASSLAERVRRSYNEQFF
CDR3 DNA: TGTGCCAGCAGCTTAGCGGAGAGGGTCAGACGCTCCTACAATGAGCAGTTCTTC
J gene: TRBJ2-1
D gene: -
clone size: many
V gene: TRBV7-9

CDR3 protein: CSARDRRQATEKLFF
CDR3 DNA: TGCAGTGCTAGAGATCGTAGACAGGCGACTGAAAAACTGTTTTTT
J gene: TRBJ1-4
D gene: -
clone size: -
V gene: TRBV20-1

CDR3 protein: CASSLGGVDYGYTF
CDR3 DNA: TGTGCCAGCAGCTTAGGGGGAGTCGACTATGGCTACACCTTC
J gene: TRBJ1-2
D gene: -
clone size: many
V gene: TRBV7-6

CDR3 protein: CASSEIQGANNEQFF
CDR3 DNA: TGTGCCAGCAGTGAAATCCAGGGGGCTAACAATGAGCAGTTCTTC
J gene: TRBJ2-1
D gene: TRBD1
clone size: many
V gene: TRBV2

CDR3 protein: CSAVDRGIEKLFF
CDR3 DNA: TGCAGTGCCGTGGACAGGGGAATTGAAAAACTGTTTTTT
J gene: TRBJ1-4
D gene: TRBD1
clone size: many
V gene: TRBV20-1

CDR3 protein: CASSKGVTYNSPLHF
CDR3 DNA: TGTGCCAGCAGTAAAGGGGTGACCTATAATTCACCCCTCCACTTT
J gene: TRBJ1-6
D gene: -
clone size: many
V gene: TRBV28

CDR3 protein: CASSSPTSDHGEQYF
CDR3 DNA: TGTGCCAGCAGCTCTCCGACTAGCGATCATGGCGAGCAGTACTTC
J gene: TRBJ2-7
D gene: TRBD2
clone size: many
V gene: TRBV7-9

CDR3 protein: CASSSGVGLAGEVGELFF
CDR3 DNA: TGTGCCAGCAGTTCCGGGGTGGGGCTAGCGGGGGAGGTCGGGGAGCTGTTTTTT
J gene: TRBJ2-2
D gene: TRBD2
clone size: many
V gene: TRBV12-3/TRBV12-4

CDR3 protein: CASSVGGGVGGKLFF
CDR3 DNA: TGTGCCAGCAGCGTAGGGGGAGGCGTCGGTGGAAAACTGTTTTTT
J gene: TRBJ1-4
D gene: -
clone size: many
V gene: TRBV9

CDR3 protein: CSASGQGSTDTQYF
CDR3 DNA: TGCAGTGCTTCGGGACAGGGGAGCACAGATACGCAGTATTTT
J gene: TRBJ2-3
D gene: TRBD1
clone size: many
V gene: TRBV20-1

CDR3 protein: CASSLVVDQPQHF
CDR3 DNA: TGTGCCAGCAGCTTAGTGGTCGATCAGCCCCAGCATTTT
J gene: TRBJ1-5
D gene: -
clone size: many
V gene: TRBV7-2

CDR3 protein: CSVVSGSETQYF
CDR3 DNA: TGCAGCGTTGTCTCGGGGTCCGAGACCCAGTACTTC
J gene: TRBJ2-5
D gene: -
clone size: many
V gene: TRBV29-1

CDR3 protein: CATRDPGGGADTQYF
CDR3 DNA: TGTGCCACCAGGGATCCAGGCGGGGGGGCGGATACGCAGTATTTT
J gene: TRBJ2-3
D gene: TRBD2
clone size: many
V gene: TRBV10-3

CDR3 protein: CASSPPRLATSTDTQYF
CDR3 DNA: TGTGCCAGCTCACCACCTAGACTAGCGACTAGCACAGATACGCAGTATTTT
J gene: TRBJ2-3
D gene: TRBD2
clone size: few
V gene: TRBV18

CDR3 protein: CASSPGGYDQPQNF
CDR3 DNA: TGTGCCAGCAGCCCGGGGGGCTATGATCAGCCCCAGAATTTT
J gene: TRBJ1-5
D gene: -
clone size: -
V gene: TRBV3-1

CDR3 protein: CATLSFLEQFF
CDR3 DNA: TGTGCCACCCTATCCTTCTTGGAGCAGTTCTTC
J gene: TRBJ2-1
D gene: -
clone size: -
V gene: TRBV2